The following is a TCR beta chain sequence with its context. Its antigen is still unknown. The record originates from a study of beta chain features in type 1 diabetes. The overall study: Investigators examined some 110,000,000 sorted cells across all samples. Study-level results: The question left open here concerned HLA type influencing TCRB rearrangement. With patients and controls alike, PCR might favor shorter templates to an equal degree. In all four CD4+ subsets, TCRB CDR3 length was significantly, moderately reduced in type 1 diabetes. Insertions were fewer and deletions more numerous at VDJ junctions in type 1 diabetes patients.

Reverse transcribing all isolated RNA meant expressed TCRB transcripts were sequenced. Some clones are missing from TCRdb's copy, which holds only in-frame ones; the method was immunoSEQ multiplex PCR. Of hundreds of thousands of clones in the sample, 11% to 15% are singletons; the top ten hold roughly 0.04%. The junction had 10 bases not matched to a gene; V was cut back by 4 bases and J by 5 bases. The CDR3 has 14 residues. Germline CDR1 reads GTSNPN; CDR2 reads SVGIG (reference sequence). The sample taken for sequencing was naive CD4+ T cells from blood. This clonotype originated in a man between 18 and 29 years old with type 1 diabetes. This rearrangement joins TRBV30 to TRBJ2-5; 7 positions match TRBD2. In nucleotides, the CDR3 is TGTGCCTGGATTTCAGCGGGAAGGCGGGAGACCCAGTACTTC. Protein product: CAWISAGRRETQYF.